The subject of this entry is one T cell receptor (beta chain). The source of the sample is a study of blood T cell repertoires in COVID-19. The method was immunoSEQ multiplex PCR; TCRdb's version includes in-frame clones alone and lacks a portion of them. The sample records 90,000 to 100,000 clones, roughly 80% being singletons. The CDR3 length is 16 residues. This clonotype was obtained from a woman at least 80 years old with acute or convalescent COVID-19. Source material: peripheral blood. This chain uses TRBV21-1 with TRBJ1-3; the D call TRBD1 from the table was never checked on the DNA. TRBV21-1 is assigned pseudogene status. CDR3 DNA: TGTGCCAGCAGCCCGCCGGGACAGAACTCTGGAAACACCATATATTTT. Translating it yields CASSPPGQNSGNTIYF.